This record looks at one TCR beta chain sequence and its context. Per germline, CDR1 LGHNA and CDR2 YSLEER. The CDR3 sequence is 16 residues long. Trimming at V came to 1 base and at J to 3 bases, leaving 2 bases not matched to a gene. The record originates from a study of cytomegalovirus exposure and HLA in healthy donors. TCRdb's copy holds only in-frame clones and misses some; the assay was immunoSEQ multiplex PCR. The sample lists 80,000 to 100,000 clones; roughly 87% were seen once. Sequenced sample: PBMCs. The sequence was collected from a man aged 18-30 years in good health and CMV-seropositive. The chain joins TRBV4-3 to TRBJ2-1; 11 bases match TRBD1. The CDR3 DNA reads TGCGCCAGCAGCCAAGGGACAGGGGGCTTCTACAATGAGCAGTTCTTC. Translated, it gives CASSQGTGGFYNEQFF.